The rows below give T cell receptor beta chains drawn from one sample of a study of OX40 agonist ivuxolimab in advanced cancers. Produced via immunoSEQ multiplex PCR; TCRdb's table is partial and in-frame only. This repertoire shows tens of thousands of clones, more than 85% found once; its top ten account for roughly 0.44%. The source material was CD4+ or CD8+ T cells sorted from blood, sampled in a trial of the OX40 agonist ivuxolimab. The source of these receptors is an adult with an advanced solid tumor such as melanoma, head and neck, liver or kidney cancer. Both conserved end residues are part of each CDR3. Fields, in order: CDR3 length, J gene, V gene, clone size, CDR3 protein. Clone size is shown for a subset of rows, as once, few, many or a class of expanded clone.

len: 14
j_gene: TRBJ2-7
v_gene: TRBV5-5
abundance: NA
CDR3aa: CASSSLGGGDEQYF

len: 16
j_gene: TRBJ2-1
v_gene: TRBV27
abundance: NA
CDR3aa: CASSLSYRIPYNEQFF

len: 14
j_gene: TRBJ2-4
v_gene: TRBV15
abundance: NA
CDR3aa: CATSYPSAKNIQYF

len: 14
j_gene: TRBJ1-1
v_gene: TRBV6-5
abundance: NA
CDR3aa: CASSYSTGGRYAFF

len: 17
j_gene: TRBJ2-2
v_gene: TRBV19
abundance: once
CDR3aa: CASRATGGVGGTGELFF

len: 15
j_gene: TRBJ2-3
v_gene: TRBV7-9
abundance: NA
CDR3aa: CASSRGSGGTDTQYF

len: 13
j_gene: TRBJ2-3
v_gene: TRBV15
abundance: once
CDR3aa: CATKLTDTDTQYF

len: 16
j_gene: TRBJ2-2
v_gene: TRBV18
abundance: once
CDR3aa: CASSPWTGPNTGELFF

len: 15
j_gene: TRBJ2-7
v_gene: TRBV11-3
abundance: NA
CDR3aa: CASSPGGSYSYEQYF

len: 15
j_gene: TRBJ1-1
v_gene: TRBV10-1
abundance: NA
CDR3aa: CASNPLLWRQAEAFF

len: 13
j_gene: TRBJ2-5
v_gene: TRBV19
abundance: NA
CDR3aa: CASSWRAGETQYF

len: 14
j_gene: TRBJ1-1
v_gene: TRBV29-1
abundance: NA
CDR3aa: CSVVPRGSGTEAFF

len: 16
j_gene: TRBJ2-1
v_gene: TRBV2
abundance: few
CDR3aa: CASVPPGLAGGSEQFF

len: 13
j_gene: TRBJ1-1
v_gene: TRBV2
abundance: NA
CDR3aa: CASRLGVSAEAFF

len: 12
j_gene: TRBJ2-1
v_gene: TRBV7-6
abundance: NA
CDR3aa: CASSPGHHRQFF

len: 13
j_gene: TRBJ2-1
v_gene: TRBV11-2
abundance: NA
CDR3aa: CASSKGLNNEQFF

len: 13
j_gene: TRBJ2-5
v_gene: TRBV19
abundance: NA
CDR3aa: CASSISGQETQYF

len: 11
j_gene: TRBJ1-5
v_gene: TRBV20-1
abundance: NA
CDR3aa: CSAQVGPAQHF

len: 15
j_gene: TRBJ2-3
v_gene: TRBV7-2
abundance: NA
CDR3aa: CASELRGAGTDTQYF

len: 13
j_gene: TRBJ2-7
v_gene: TRBV6-6
abundance: NA
CDR3aa: CASTPAGSSEQYF

len: 16
j_gene: TRBJ1-1
v_gene: TRBV14
abundance: once
CDR3aa: CASSQEGGRLSSEAFF

len: 16
j_gene: TRBJ2-1
v_gene: TRBV19
abundance: NA
CDR3aa: CASSVEREVPYNEQFF

len: 17
j_gene: TRBJ2-2
v_gene: TRBV19
abundance: NA
CDR3aa: CASSGQGARLNTGELFF

len: 13
j_gene: TRBJ2-2
v_gene: TRBV10-3
abundance: NA
CDR3aa: CAISAGGTGELFF

len: 16
j_gene: TRBJ2-3
v_gene: TRBV4-1
abundance: NA
CDR3aa: CASSQAGTGGADTQYF

len: 15
j_gene: TRBJ2-7
v_gene: TRBV2
abundance: NA
CDR3aa: CASSDIAGDHYEQYF

len: 14
j_gene: TRBJ1-2
v_gene: TRBV5-8
abundance: NA
CDR3aa: CASSRMEGARGYTF

len: 16
j_gene: TRBJ2-2
v_gene: TRBV19
abundance: NA
CDR3aa: CASSILPSGNTGELFF

len: 16
j_gene: TRBJ1-6
v_gene: TRBV5-1
abundance: NA
CDR3aa: CASSPRQSSYNSPLHF

len: 15
j_gene: TRBJ2-5
v_gene: TRBV15
abundance: NA
CDR3aa: CATSRAGTGGETQYF

len: 13
j_gene: TRBJ1-5
v_gene: TRBV30
abundance: NA
CDR3aa: CAWSVLGDQPQHF

len: 13
j_gene: TRBJ2-3
v_gene: TRBV19
abundance: NA
CDR3aa: CASSIRDHNTQYF

len: 15
j_gene: TRBJ1-5
v_gene: TRBV7-2
abundance: few
CDR3aa: CASSSRQGANQPQHF

len: 13
j_gene: TRBJ1-2
v_gene: TRBV9
abundance: NA
CDR3aa: CASSEGTAHGYTF

len: 14
j_gene: TRBJ2-1
v_gene: TRBV7-8
abundance: NA
CDR3aa: CASSPRQVWDEQFF

len: 19
j_gene: TRBJ1-5
v_gene: TRBV15
abundance: NA
CDR3aa: CATSRAGTGLFGGNQPQHF

len: 15
j_gene: TRBJ2-1
v_gene: TRBV7-9
abundance: NA
CDR3aa: CASSLSGISYNEQFF

len: 13
j_gene: TRBJ1-5
v_gene: TRBV30
abundance: few
CDR3aa: CAWGTGYNQPQHF

len: 14
j_gene: TRBJ1-2
v_gene: TRBV9
abundance: NA
CDR3aa: CASSAPGRSYGYTF

len: 12
j_gene: NA
v_gene: TRBV10-3
abundance: NA
CDR3aa: CAISLRGPEQYF